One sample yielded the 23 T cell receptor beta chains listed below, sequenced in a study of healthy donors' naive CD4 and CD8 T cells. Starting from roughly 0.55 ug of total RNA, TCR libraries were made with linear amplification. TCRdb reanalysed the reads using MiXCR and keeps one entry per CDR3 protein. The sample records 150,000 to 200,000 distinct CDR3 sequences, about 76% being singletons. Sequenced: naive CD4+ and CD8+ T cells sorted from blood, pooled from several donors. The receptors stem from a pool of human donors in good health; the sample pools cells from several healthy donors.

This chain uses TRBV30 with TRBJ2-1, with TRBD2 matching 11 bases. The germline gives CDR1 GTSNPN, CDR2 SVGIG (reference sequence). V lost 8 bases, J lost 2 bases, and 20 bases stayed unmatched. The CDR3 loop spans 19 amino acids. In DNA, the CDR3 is TGTGCCAGTAGTATAGATGGCCTAGCGGGAGGTGGAACCTACAATGAGCAGTTCTTC. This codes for CASSIDGLAGGGTYNEQFF.

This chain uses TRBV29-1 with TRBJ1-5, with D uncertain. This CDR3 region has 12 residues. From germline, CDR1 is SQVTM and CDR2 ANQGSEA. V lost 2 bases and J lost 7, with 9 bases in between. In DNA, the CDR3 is TGCAGCGTTGAATCTGGAGGACAGCCCCAGCATTTT. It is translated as CSVESGGQPQHF.

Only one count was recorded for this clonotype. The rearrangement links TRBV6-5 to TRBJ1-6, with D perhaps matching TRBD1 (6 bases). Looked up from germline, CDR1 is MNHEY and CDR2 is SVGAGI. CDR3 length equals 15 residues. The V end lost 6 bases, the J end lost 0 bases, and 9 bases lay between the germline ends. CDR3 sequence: CASRTGSSYNSPLHF. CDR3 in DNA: TGTGCCAGCAGAACAGGGAGCTCCTATAATTCACCCCTCCACTTT.

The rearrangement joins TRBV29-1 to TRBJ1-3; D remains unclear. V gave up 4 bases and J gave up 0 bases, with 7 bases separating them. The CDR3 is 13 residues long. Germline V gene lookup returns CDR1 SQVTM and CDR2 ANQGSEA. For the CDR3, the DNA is TGCAGCGTTGTGGACTTCTCTGGAAACACCATATATTTT. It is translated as CSVVDFSGNTIYF. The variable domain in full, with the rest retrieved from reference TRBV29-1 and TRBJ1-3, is SAVISQKPSRDICQRGTSLTIQCQVDSQVTMMFWYRQQPGQSLTLIATANQGSEATYESGFVIDKFPISRPNLTFSTLTVSNMSPEDSSIYLCSVVDFSGNTIYFGEGSWLTVV.

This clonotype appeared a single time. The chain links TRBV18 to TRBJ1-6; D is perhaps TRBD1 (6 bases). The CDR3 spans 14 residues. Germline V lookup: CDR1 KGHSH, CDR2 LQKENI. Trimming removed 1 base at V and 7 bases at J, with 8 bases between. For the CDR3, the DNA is TGTGCCAGCTCACCACGGGGGCCGAATTCACCCCTCCACTTT. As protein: CASSPRGPNSPLHF.

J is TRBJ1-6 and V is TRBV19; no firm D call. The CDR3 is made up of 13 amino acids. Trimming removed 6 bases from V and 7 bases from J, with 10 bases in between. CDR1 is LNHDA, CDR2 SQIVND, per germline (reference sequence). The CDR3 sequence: CASRVPPNSPLHF. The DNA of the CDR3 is TGTGCCAGTAGGGTACCCCCGAATTCACCCCTCCACTTT.

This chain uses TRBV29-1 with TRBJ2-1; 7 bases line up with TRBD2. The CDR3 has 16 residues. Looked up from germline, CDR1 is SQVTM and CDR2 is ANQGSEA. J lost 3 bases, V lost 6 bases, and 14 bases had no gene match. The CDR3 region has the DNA TGCAGCGTCAATGGTTTGGCGGGAGAGATCTACAATGAGCAGTTCTTC. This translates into CSVNGLAGEIYNEQFF.

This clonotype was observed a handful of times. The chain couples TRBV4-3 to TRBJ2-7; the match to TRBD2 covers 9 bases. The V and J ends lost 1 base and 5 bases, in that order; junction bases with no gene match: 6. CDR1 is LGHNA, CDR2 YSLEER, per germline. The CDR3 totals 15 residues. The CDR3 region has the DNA TGCGCCAGCAGCCAAGGCCCCGGACTAGCGAACGAGCAGTACTTC. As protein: CASSQGPGLANEQYF.

CDR3 residues: CASSLQGAQANYGYTF. In DNA, the CDR3 is TGTGCCAGTAGTCTCCAGGGGGCGCAAGCTAACTATGGCTACACCTTC. This chain connects TRBV19 to TRBJ1-2, with 8 bases identical to TRBD1. CDR1 and CDR2 from the germline V gene are LNHDA and SQIVND (reference sequence). The V gene end was trimmed by 5 bases and the J gene end by 0 bases; junction bases not matched to a gene: 8. The CDR3 is 16 residues long. Full variable domain (outside the CDR3, taken from reference TRBV19 and TRBJ1-2): DGGITQSPKYLFRKEGQNVTLSCEQNLNHDAMYWYRQDPGQGLRLIYYSQIVNDFQKGDIAEGYSVSREKKESFPLTVTSAQKNPTAFYLCASSLQGAQANYGYTFGSGTRLTVV.

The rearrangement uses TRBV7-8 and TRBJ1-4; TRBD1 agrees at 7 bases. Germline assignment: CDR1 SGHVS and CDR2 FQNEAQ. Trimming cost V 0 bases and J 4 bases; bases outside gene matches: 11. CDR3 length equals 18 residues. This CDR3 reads CASSLARAGGLDNEKLFF. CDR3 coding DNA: TGTGCCAGCAGCTTAGCGCGGGCAGGGGGGCTTGATAATGAAAAACTGTTTTTT.

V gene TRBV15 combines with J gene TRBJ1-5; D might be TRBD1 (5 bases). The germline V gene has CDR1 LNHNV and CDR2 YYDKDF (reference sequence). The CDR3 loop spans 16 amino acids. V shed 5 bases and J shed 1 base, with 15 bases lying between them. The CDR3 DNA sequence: TGTGCCACCAGCGATTTGGGACTGGAAAGCAATCAGCCCCAGCATTTT. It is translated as CATSDLGLESNQPQHF.

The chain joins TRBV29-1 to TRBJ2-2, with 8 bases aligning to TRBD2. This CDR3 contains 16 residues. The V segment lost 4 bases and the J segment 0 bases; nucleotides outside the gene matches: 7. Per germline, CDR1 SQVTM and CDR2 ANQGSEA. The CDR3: CSVGGGTYSNTGELFF. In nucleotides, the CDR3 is TGCAGCGTTGGCGGGGGGACCTATTCGAACACCGGGGAGCTGTTTTTT.

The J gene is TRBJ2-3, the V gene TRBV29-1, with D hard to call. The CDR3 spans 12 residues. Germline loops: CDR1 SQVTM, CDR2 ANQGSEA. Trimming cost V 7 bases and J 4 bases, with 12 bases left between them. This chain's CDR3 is CSANPPADTQYF. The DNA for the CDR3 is TGCAGCGCCAACCCCCCGGCAGATACGCAGTATTTT.

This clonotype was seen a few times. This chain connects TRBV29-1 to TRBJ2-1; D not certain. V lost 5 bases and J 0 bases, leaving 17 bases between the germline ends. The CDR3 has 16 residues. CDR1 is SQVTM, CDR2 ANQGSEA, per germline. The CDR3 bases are TGCAGCGTTACGACTCGTCTTACTATCTCCTACAATGAGCAGTTCTTC. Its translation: CSVTTRLTISYNEQFF.

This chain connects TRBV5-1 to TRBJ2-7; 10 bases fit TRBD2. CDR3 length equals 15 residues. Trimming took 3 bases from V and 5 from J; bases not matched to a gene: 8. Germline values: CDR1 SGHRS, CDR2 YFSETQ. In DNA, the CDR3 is TGCGCCAGCAGCTCTCTAGCGGGAGCCACCCACGAGCAGTACTTC. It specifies CASSSLAGATHEQYF. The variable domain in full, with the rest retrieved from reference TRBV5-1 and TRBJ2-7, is KAGVTQTPRYLIKTRGQQVTLSCSPISGHRSVSWYQQTPGQGLQFLFEYFSETQRNKGNFPGRFSGRQFSNSRSEMNVSTLELGDSALYLCASSSLAGATHEQYFGPGTRLTVT.

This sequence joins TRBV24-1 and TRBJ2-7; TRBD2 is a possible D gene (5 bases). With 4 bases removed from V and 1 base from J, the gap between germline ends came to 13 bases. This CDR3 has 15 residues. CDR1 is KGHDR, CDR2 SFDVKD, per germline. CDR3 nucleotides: TGTGCCACCAGTGAAACCAGCGGAACATCCTACGAGCAGTACTTC. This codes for CATSETSGTSYEQYF.

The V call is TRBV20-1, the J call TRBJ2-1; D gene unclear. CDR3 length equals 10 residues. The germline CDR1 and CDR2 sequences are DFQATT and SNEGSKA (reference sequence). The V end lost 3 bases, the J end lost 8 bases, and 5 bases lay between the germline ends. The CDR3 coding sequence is TGCAGTGCTAGTTCTGATGAGCAGTTCTTC. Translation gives CSASSDEQFF.

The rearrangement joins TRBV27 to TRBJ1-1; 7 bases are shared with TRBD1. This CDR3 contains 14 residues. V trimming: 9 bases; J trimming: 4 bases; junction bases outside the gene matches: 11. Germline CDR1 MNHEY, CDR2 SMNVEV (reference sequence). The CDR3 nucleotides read TGTGCCAGTAAAAGTGAGGGGGCGGGCACTGAAGCTTTCTTT. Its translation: CASKSEGAGTEAFF.

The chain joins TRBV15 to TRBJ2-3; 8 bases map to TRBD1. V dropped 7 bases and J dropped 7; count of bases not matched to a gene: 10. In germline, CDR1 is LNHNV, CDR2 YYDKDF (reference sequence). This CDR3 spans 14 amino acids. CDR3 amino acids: CATTLDQGANTQYF. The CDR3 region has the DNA TGTGCCACCACCCTTGACCAGGGGGCAAATACGCAGTATTTT.

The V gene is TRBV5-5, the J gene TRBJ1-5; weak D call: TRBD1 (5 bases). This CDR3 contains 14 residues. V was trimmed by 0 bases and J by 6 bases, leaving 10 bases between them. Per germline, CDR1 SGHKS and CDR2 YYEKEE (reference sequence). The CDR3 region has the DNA TGTGCCAGCAGCTTGGAGACAGTAGGTCAGCCCCAGCATTTT. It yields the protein CASSLETVGQPQHF.

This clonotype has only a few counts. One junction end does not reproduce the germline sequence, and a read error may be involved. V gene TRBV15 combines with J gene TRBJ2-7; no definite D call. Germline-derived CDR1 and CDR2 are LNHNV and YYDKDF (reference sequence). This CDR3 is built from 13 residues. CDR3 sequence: CATSRDTSYEQYF. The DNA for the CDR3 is TGTGCCACCAGTAGAGATACCAGCTACGAGCAGTACTTC.

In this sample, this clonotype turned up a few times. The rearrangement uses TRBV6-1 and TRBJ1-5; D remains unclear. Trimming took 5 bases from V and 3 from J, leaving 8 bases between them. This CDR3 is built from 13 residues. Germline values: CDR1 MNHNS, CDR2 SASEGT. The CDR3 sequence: CASSRQDNQPQHF. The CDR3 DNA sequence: TGTGCCAGCAGTCGGCAGGACAATCAGCCCCAGCATTTT.

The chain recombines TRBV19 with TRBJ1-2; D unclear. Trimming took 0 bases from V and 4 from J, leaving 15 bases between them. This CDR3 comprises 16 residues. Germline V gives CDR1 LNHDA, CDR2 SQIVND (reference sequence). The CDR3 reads CASSIEHSVVGYGYTF. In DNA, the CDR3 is TGTGCCAGTAGTATAGAGCACAGTGTTGTGGGCTATGGCTACACCTTC.